Listed here is a single T cell receptor beta chain. What it binds is unknown. Sequenced by immunoSEQ multiplex PCR; TCRdb stores in-frame clones only, minus some. The sample carries approximately 90,000 clones, around 90% recorded once. This sample was included in a study of graft-versus-host responses after intestinal transplantation. On the study more broadly: Recipients across the board were started on anti-thymocyte globulin induction, then kept on tacrolimus and steroids for two to three years.

The V gene lost 1 base and the J gene lost 4 bases, with 7 bases spanning the gap. From germline, CDR1 is LNHDA and CDR2 SQIVND (reference sequence). This CDR3 is 13 amino acids long. The sequencing here drew on unstimulated CD8+ T cells sorted from spleen or lymph node cells, taken before transplant. The V call is TRBV19, the J call TRBJ1-1; D uncertain. The source of this sequence is a human donor who was the organ donor for an intestinal transplant. The CDR3 DNA reads as TGTGCCAGTAGTATAGTCCCGGGCACTGAAGCTTTCTTT. It is translated as CASSIVPGTEAFF.